The 12 T cell receptor beta chains in this list originate from one sample, sequenced in a study of PD-L1 blockade in urothelial cancer. Time point in this sample: peripheral blood 6 weeks after treatment start. Measured with immunoSEQ multiplex PCR; TCRdb has only the in-frame clones, and not every one. Here the sample spans around 40,000 clones, roughly four fifths being singletons. The material sequenced was PBMCs, taken around atezolizumab (anti-PD-L1) treatment. The source of these receptors is a man in his 60s with urothelial cancer.

This clone was counted only a few times. The chain recombines TRBV27 with TRBJ2-7; D is ambiguous. Germline lookup yields CDR1 MNHEY and CDR2 SMNVEV (reference sequence). The CDR3 consists of 12 residues. V lost 4 bases and J 0 bases, leaving 4 bases between the germline ends. CDR3 nucleotides: TGTGCCAGCAGTTCCAACTCCTACGAGCAGTACTTC. Translating it yields CASSSNSYEQYF.

V gene TRBV28 combines with J gene TRBJ1-2; no clear D gene. Germline CDR1 reads MDHEN; CDR2 reads SYDVKM. V was shortened by 3 bases and J by 5 bases, with 4 bases between the two germline ends. The CDR3 consists of 11 residues. CDR3 coding DNA: TGTGCCAGCAGTTTCCCGTATGGCTACACCTTC. This translates into CASSFPYGYTF.

The chain combines TRBV11-2 with TRBJ2-4; 7 bases agree with TRBD1. Germline CDR1 reads SGHAT; CDR2 reads FQNNGV. With V trimmed by 1 base and J by 1 base, 10 bases remained unmatched. The CDR3 has 18 amino acids. CDR3 protein: CASSLGTGLALAKNIQYF. As DNA, the CDR3 is TGTGCCAGCAGCTTAGGGACAGGACTTGCCCTGGCCAAAAACATTCAGTACTTC.

The V and J genes are TRBV18 and TRBJ1-6, with D possibly TRBD1 on 6 matching bases. There are 15 residues in the CDR3. The V end lost 4 bases, the J end lost 5 bases, and 12 bases lay between the germline ends. CDR1 is KGHSH and CDR2 is LQKENI in the germline V gene. CDR3 residues: CASSLKTGNNSPLHF. The CDR3 DNA is TGTGCCAGCTCACTAAAGACAGGCAATAATTCACCCCTCCACTTT.

J is TRBJ1-1 and V is TRBV11-2; a possible D gene is TRBD1 (6 bases). V lost 5 bases, J lost 0 bases, and 10 bases lay in between. The CDR3 is 14 residues long. Germline lookup yields CDR1 SGHAT and CDR2 FQNNGV. This CDR3 is CASSIGTLNTEAFF. CDR3 DNA: TGTGCCAGCAGCATCGGGACACTGAACACTGAAGCTTTCTTT.

The chain has TRBV29-1 and TRBJ2-3, with D unclear. CDR1 SQVTM and CDR2 ANQGSEA come from the germline V gene. V gave up 3 bases and J gave up 4 bases, with 5 bases separating them. The CDR3 is 11 residues long. CDR3 nucleotides: TGCAGCGTTGATGCGGCAGATACGCAGTATTTT. The encoded protein is CSVDAADTQYF.

The chain recombines TRBV27 with TRBJ2-1; tentative D call: TRBD1 (5 bases). The CDR3 length is 13 residues. Germline V gene data show CDR1 as MNHEY and CDR2 as SMNVEV (reference sequence). The ends were cut back, 4 bases at V and 4 bases at J, with 8 bases in the middle. In DNA form, the CDR3 reads TGTGCCAGCAGTTCGACAGCTTACAATGAGCAGTTCTTC. Translating it yields CASSSTAYNEQFF.

This clone appeared a single time. The chain joins TRBV11-2 to TRBJ1-3; D is ambiguous. Germline V gene sequence: CDR1 SGHAT, CDR2 FQNNGV. V dropped 6 bases and J dropped 7 bases, with 19 bases sitting between them. The CDR3 length is 15 residues. CDR3 sequence: CASSRGWGEGNTIYF. The CDR3 DNA is TGTGCCAGCAGTCGAGGGTGGGGTGAAGGGAACACCATATATTTT. Combining the CDR3 with reference TRBV11-2 and TRBJ1-3 gives the whole variable domain EAGVAQSPRYKIIEKRQSVAFWCNPISGHATLYWYQQILGQGPKLLIQFQNNGVVDDSQLPKDRFSAERLKGVDSTLKIQPAKLEDSAVYLCASSRGWGEGNTIYFGEGSWLTVV.

The DNA for the CDR3 is TGTGCCAGCAGTGTTGACAGGGGGAATGAAAAACTGTTTTTT. Protein: CASSVDRGNEKLFF. The chain is built from TRBV6-1 and TRBJ1-4; TRBD1 matches 9 bases. Per germline, CDR1 MNHNS and CDR2 SASEGT. After removal of 4 bases from V and 5 bases from J, the junction contained 2 bases not matched to a gene. CDR3 size: 14 residues.

The CDR3 region has the DNA TGTGCCAGCAGCTTAGTTGGCGGGGGCTCCTACGAGCAGTACTTC. Translated: CASSLVGGGSYEQYF. This rearrangement joins TRBV7-2 to TRBJ2-7; 7 nucleotides match TRBD2. Germline-derived CDR1 and CDR2 are SGHTA and FQGNSA. With V trimmed by 1 base and J by 0 bases, 3 bases remained unmatched. The CDR3 is 15 residues long.

J is TRBJ2-3 and V is TRBV28; 10 bases fit TRBD1. V trimming: 5 bases; J trimming: 2 bases; junction bases outside the gene matches: 13. Germline V lookup: CDR1 MDHEN, CDR2 SYDVKM. The CDR3 contains 18 residues. CDR3 amino acids: CASSLDRGGRGFTDTQYF. The CDR3 DNA reads TGTGCCAGCAGTCTGGACAGGGGGGGACGGGGGTTCACAGATACGCAGTATTTT.

The chain uses TRBV28 and TRBJ2-4; D is possibly TRBD1 (6 bases). This CDR3 comprises 16 residues. Germline values: CDR1 MDHEN, CDR2 SYDVKM. V was pared by 6 bases and J by 2 bases, with 17 bases between. CDR3 sequence: CASSLRGPVPKNIQYF. The CDR3 nucleotides are TGTGCCAGCAGCCTCAGGGGCCCCGTCCCCAAAAACATTCAGTACTTC.